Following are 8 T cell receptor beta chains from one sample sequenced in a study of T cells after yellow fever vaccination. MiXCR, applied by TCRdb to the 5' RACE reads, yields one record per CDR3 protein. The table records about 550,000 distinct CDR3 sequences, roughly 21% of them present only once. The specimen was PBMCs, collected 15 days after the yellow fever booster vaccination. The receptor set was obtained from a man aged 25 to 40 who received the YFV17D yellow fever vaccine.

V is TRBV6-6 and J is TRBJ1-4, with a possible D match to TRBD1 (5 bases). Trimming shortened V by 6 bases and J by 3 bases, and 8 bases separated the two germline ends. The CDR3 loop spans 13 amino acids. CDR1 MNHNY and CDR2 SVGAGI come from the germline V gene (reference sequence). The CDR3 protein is CASSRAPNEKLFF. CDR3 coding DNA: TGTGCCAGCAGCAGGGCCCCTAATGAAAAACTGTTTTTT.

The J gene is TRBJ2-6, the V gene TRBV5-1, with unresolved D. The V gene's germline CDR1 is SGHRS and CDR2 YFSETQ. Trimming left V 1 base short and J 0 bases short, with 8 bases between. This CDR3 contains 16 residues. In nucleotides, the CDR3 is TGCGCCAGCAGCTTGACAGTTCCCTCTGGGGCCAACGTCCTGACTTTC. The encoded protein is CASSLTVPSGANVLTF.

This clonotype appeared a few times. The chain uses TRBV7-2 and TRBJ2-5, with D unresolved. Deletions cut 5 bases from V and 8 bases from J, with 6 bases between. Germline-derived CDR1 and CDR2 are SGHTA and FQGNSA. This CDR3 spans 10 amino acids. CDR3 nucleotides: TGTGCCAGCAGCCCTGGCACCCAGTACTTC. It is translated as CASSPGTQYF.

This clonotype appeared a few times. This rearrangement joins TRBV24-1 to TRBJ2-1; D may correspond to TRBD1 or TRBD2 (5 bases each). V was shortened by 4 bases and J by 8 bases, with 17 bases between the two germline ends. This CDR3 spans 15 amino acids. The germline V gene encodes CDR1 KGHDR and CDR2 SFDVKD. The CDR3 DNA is TGTGCCACCAGTGAAATTCCGGGACCGGGCGATGAGCAGTTCTTC. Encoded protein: CATSEIPGPGDEQFF.

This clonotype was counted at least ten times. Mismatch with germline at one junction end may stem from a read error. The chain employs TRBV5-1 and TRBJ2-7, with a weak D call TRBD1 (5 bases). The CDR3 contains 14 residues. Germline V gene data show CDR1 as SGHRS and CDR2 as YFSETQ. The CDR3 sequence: CASSLAGRTYEQYF. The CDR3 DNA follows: TGTGCCAGCAGTCTCGCAGGGCGGACCTACGAGCAGTACTTC.

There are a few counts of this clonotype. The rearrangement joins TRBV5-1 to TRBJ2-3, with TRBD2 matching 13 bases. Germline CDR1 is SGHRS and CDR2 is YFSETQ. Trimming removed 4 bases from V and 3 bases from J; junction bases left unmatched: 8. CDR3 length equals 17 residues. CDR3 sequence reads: CASSGPTSGRATDTQYF. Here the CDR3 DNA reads TGCGCCAGCAGCGGCCCCACTAGCGGGAGGGCGACAGATACGCAGTATTTT.

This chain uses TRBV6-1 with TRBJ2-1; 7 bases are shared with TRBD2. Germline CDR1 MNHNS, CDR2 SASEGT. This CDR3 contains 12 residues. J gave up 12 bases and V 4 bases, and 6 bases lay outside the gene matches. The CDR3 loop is CASSGGGSGQFF. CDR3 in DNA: TGTGCCAGCAGTGGGGGGGGGAGCGGGCAGTTCTTC.

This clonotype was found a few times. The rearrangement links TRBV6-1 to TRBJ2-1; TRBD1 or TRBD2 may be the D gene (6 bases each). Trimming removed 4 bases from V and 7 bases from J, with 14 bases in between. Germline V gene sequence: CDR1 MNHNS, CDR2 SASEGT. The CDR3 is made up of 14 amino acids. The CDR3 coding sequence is TGTGCCAGCAGTGTTGGGGGGCAAGGGAATGAGCAGTTCTTC. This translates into CASSVGGQGNEQFF.